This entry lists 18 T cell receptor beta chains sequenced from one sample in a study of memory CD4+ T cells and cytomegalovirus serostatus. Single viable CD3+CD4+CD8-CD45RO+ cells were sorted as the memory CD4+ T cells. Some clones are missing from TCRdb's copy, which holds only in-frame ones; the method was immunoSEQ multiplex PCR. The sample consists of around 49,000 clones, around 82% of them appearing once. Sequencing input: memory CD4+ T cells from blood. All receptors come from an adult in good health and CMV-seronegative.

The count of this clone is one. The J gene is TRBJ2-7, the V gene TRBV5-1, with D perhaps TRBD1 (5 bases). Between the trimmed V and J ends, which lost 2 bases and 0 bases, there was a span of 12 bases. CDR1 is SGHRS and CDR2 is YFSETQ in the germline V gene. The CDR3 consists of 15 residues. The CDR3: CASSFGEGVSYEQYF. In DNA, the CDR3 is TGCGCCAGCAGCTTTGGTGAAGGGGTCTCCTACGAGCAGTACTTC.

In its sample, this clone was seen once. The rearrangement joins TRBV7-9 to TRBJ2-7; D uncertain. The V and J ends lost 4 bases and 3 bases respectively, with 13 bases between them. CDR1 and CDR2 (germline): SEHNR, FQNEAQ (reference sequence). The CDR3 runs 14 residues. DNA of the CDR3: TGTGCCAGCAGCTCGCTGGGGTCTGTCTACGAGCAGTACTTC. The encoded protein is CASSSLGSVYEQYF.

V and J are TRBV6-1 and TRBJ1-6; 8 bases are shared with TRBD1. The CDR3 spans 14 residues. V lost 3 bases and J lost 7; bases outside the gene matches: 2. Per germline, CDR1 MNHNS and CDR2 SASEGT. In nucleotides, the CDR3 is TGTGCCAGCAGTGACCGACAGGGGAATTCACCCCTCCACTTT. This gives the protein CASSDRQGNSPLHF.

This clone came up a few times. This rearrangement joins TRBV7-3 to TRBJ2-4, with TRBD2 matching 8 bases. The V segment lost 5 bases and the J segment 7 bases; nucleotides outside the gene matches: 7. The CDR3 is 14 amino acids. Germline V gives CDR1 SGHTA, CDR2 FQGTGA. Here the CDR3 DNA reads TGTGCCAGCAGCCAGAGCGGGAGTGGTAACATTCAGTACTTC. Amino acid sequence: CASSQSGSGNIQYF.

The CDR3 protein is CASKRQETQYF. The CDR3 DNA is TGTGCCAGCAAGCGACAAGAGACCCAGTACTTC. The chain uses TRBV2 and TRBJ2-5; unclear D gene. Trimming took 7 bases from V and 2 from J, leaving 5 bases between them. CDR1 and CDR2 (germline): SNHLY, FYNNEI. The CDR3 spans 11 residues. The whole variable domain, filled in from reference TRBV2 and TRBJ2-5, reads EPEVTQTPSHQVTQMGQEVILRCVPISNHLYFYWYRQILGQKVEFLVSFYNNEISEKSEIFDDQFSVERPDGSNFTLKIRSTKLEDSAMYFCASKRQETQYFGPGTRLLVL.

This chain's CDR3 is CSAHQDLNTEAFF. In DNA, the CDR3 is TGCAGCGCCCATCAGGATCTGAACACTGAAGCTTTCTTT. The chain joins TRBV29-1 to TRBJ1-1, with D uncertain. In germline, CDR1 is SQVTM, CDR2 ANQGSEA. This CDR3 is built from 13 residues. V lost 7 bases to trimming and J lost 0 bases, with 12 bases between them.

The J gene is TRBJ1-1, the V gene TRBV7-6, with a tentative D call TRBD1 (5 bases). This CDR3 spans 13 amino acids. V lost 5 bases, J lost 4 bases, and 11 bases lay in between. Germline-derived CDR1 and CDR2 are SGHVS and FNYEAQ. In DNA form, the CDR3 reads TGTGCCAGCAGCATCACAGGACCCACTGAAGCTTTCTTT. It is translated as CASSITGPTEAFF.

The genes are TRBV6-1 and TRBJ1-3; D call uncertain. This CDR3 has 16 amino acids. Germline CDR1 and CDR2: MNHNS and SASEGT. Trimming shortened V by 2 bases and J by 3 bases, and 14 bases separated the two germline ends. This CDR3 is CASSEILRAGGNTIYF. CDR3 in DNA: TGTGCCAGCAGTGAAATTTTGAGGGCCGGTGGAAACACCATATATTTT.

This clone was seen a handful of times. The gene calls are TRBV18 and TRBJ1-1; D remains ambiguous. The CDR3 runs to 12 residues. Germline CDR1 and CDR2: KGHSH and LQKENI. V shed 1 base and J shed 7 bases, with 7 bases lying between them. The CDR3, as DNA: TGTGCCAGCTCACCACTTGGTGTTGAAGCTTTCTTT. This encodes CASSPLGVEAFF. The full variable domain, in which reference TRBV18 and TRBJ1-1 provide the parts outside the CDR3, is NAGVMQNPRHLVRRRGQEARLRCSPMKGHSHVYWYRQLPEEGLKFMVYLQKENIIDESGMPKERFSAEFPKEGPSILRIQQVVRGDSAAYFCASSPLGVEAFFGQGTRLTVV.

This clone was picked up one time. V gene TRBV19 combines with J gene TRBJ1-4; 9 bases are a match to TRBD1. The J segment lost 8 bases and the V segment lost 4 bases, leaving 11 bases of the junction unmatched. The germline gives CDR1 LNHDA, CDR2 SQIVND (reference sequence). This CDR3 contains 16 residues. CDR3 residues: CASSKGGTGMSEKLFF. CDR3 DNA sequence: TGTGCCAGTAGTAAAGGCGGGACAGGGATGTCCGAAAAACTGTTTTTT.

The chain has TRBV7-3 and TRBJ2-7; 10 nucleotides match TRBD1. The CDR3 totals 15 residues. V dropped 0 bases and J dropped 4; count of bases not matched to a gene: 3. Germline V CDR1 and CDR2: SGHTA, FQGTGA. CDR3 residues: CASSLTGGQGYEQYF. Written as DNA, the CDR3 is TGTGCCAGCAGCTTAACTGGGGGACAGGGGTACGAGCAGTACTTC.

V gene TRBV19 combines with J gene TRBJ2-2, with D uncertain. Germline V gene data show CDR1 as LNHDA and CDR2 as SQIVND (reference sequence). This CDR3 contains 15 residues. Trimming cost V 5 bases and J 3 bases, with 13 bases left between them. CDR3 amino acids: CASSPQKAYTGELFF. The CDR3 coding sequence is TGTGCCAGTAGTCCCCAGAAGGCCTACACCGGGGAGCTGTTTTTT.

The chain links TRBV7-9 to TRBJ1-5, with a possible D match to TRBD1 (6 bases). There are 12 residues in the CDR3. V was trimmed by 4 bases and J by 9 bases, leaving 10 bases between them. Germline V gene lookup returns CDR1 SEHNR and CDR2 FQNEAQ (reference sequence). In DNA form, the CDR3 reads TGTGCCAGCAGCTCAGAGGGGGGGCCCCAGCATTTT. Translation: CASSSEGGPQHF.

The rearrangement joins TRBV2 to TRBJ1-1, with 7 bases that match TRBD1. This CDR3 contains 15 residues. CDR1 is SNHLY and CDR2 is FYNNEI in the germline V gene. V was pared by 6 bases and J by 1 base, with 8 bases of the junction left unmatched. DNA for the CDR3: TGTGCCAGCAGGCTACGCGGGACAGCGAACACTGAAGCTTTCTTT. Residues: CASRLRGTANTEAFF.

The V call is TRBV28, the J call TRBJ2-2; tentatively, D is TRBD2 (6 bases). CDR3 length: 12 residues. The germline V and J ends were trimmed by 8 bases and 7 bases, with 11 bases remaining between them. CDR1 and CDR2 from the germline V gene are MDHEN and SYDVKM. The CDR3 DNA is TGTGCCAGCTACGGGGAGGTCGGGGAGCTGTTTTTT. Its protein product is CASYGEVGELFF. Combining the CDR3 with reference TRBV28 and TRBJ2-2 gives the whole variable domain DVKVTQSSRYLVKRTGEKVFLECVQDMDHENMFWYRQDPGLGLRLIYFSYDVKMKEKGDIPEGYSVSREKKERFSLILESASTNQTSMYLCASYGEVGELFFGEGSRLTVL.

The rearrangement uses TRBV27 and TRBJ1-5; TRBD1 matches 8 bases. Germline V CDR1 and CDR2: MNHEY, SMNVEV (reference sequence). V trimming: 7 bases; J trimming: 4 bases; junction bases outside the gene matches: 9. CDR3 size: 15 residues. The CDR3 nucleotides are TGTGCCAGCAAGACCGGACAGGGTCCTAATCAGCCCCAGCATTTT. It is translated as CASKTGQGPNQPQHF.

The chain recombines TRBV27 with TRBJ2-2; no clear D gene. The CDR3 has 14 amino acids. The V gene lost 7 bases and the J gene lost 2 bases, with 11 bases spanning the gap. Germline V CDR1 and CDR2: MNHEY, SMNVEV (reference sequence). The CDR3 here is CASKPQTNTGELFF. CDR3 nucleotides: TGTGCCAGCAAGCCCCAGACCAACACCGGGGAGCTGTTTTTT.

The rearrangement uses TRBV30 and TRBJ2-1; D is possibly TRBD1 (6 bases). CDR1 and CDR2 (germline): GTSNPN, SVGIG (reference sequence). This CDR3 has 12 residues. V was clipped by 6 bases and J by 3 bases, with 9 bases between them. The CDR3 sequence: CACGQFYNEQFF. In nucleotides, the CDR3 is TGTGCCTGTGGACAGTTCTACAATGAGCAGTTCTTC.